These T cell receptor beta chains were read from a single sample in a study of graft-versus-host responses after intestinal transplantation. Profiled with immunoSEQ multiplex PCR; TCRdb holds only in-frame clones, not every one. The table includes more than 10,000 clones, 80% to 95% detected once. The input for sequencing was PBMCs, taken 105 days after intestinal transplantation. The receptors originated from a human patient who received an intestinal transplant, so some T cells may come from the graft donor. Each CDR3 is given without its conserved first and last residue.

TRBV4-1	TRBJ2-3	ASSPPPGDTQY
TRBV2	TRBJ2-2	ASRFLAAGGELF
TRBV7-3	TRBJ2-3	ASSLSSTDTQY
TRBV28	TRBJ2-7	ASSFPTTGEGYEQY
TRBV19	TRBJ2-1	ASSISSGSSYNEQF
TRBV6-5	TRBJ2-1	ASNHRLAGVGEQF
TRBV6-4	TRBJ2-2	ASGTSDTGELF
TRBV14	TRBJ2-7	ASSSGDYPWGGLYEQY
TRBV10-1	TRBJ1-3	ASSETPGDSGNTIY
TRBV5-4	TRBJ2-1	ASSGFGKGQGANEQF
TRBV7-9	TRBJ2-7	ASSLSGRGTYEQY
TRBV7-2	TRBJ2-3	ASSLEPQDYPTDTQY
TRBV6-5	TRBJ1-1	ASSSRQGLYTEAF
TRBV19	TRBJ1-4	ASSILAGTNEKLF
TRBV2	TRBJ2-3	ASSELSSTDTQY
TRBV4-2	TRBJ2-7	ASSQDGTSYEQY
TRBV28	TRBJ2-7	ASSLGLAASYEQY
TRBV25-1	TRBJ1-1	ASSASLGTEVNTEAF
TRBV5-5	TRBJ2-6	ASAQAVSHQSRANVLT
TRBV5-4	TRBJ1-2	ASSPPGTEGNYGYT
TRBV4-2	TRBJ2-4	ASSPLGGNAKNIQY
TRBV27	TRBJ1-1	ATKGPFALNTEAF
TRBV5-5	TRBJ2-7	ASSLFQGGEQY
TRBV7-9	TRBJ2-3	ASSSLRSGGDADTQY